This TCR beta chain was sequenced for a study of blood T cell repertoires in COVID-19. This CDR3 contains 17 residues. Germline V gene data show CDR1 as LGHNA and CDR2 as YSLEER. V lost 0 bases, J lost 3 bases, and 17 bases lay in between. As processed by the authors: The authors estimated nucleated cell counts from reference gene primer amplification. The table came from immunoSEQ multiplex PCR; TCRdb's copy has only in-frame clones and leaves some out. The V and J calls and the clone size are those of that table, but D and trimming were determined from the DNA. The top ten clones hold 9.5% to 14% of a sample with 200,000 to 250,000 clones, about 85% of them seen once.

The receptor's source is a man aged 25 to 45 who had recovered from COVID-19. The chain uses TRBV4-3 and TRBJ1-2; D may be TRBD1 (5 bases). Sequencing used PBMCs or T cells enriched from blood (not recorded which). The CDR3 region has the DNA TGCGCCAGCAGCCAAGACCCAATCAGGGTCCGCCACTATGGCTACACCTTC. Its protein is CASSQDPIRVRHYGYTF.